This is a list of T cell receptor beta chains from one sample in a study of CD8 T cells in ankylosing spondylitis. TCRdb reprocessed the 5' RACE reads via MiXCR and lists one record per CDR3 protein. The sample consists of 200,000 to 300,000 distinct CDR3 sequences, around 7.8% of them appearing once. The sample consisted of blood, either unsorted or a sorted T cell fraction (not recorded which). The receptors derive from a male donor with ankylosing spondylitis or in good health (not recorded which). CDR3s include the opening cysteine and the closing phenylalanine or tryptophan. The D gene is left open where the match is weak. Size tells how often a clone was seen (once, few, many) or the class of an expanded clone, and some rows leave it out.

D	V	J	size	CDR3	DNA
.	TRBV20-1	TRBJ2-7	many	CSATNRVEQYF	TGCAGTGCTACGAACAGGGTCGAGCAGTACTTC
.	TRBV20-1	TRBJ1-2	.	CSAPDVNYGYTF	TGCAGTGCTCCCGACGTGAACTATGGCTACACCTTC
.	TRBV12-3/TRBV12-4	TRBJ1-5	many	CASSFDGSYQPQHF	TGTGCCAGCAGTTTCGACGGCAGCTATCAGCCCCAGCATTTT
.	TRBV5-1	TRBJ2-7	many	CASSVSTGGIYEQYF	TGCGCCAGCAGCGTATCCACTGGAGGAATCTACGAGCAGTACTTC
.	TRBV20-1	TRBJ2-7	many	CSARDAGLRYEQYF	TGCAGTGCTAGAGATGCGGGACTGCGCTACGAGCAGTACTTC
.	TRBV9	TRBJ2-7	many	CASSVDSYEQYF	TGTGCCAGCAGCGTAGACTCGTACGAGCAGTACTTC
.	TRBV20-1	TRBJ2-6	many	CSALTGRGANVLTF	TGCAGTGCGCTGACAGGGAGGGGGGCCAACGTCCTGACTTTC
.	TRBV7-2	TRBJ2-7	many	CASSTTGTYEQYF	TGTGCCAGCAGCACCACAGGTACCTACGAGCAGTACTTC
.	TRBV2	TRBJ1-5	many	CASSEAGGQPQHF	TGTGCCAGCAGTGAAGCAGGCGGACAGCCCCAGCATTTT
TRBD2	TRBV20-1	TRBJ2-7	many	CSARDRTSGVSYEQYF	TGCAGTGCTAGAGATCGCACTAGCGGGGTATCCTACGAGCAGTACTTC
.	TRBV7-9	TRBJ2-7	few	CASSLPGMAYEQYF	TGTGCCAGCAGCTTACCCGGGATGGCCTACGAGCAGTACTTC
.	TRBV5-1	TRBJ2-2	many	CASSLETVVGELFF	TGCGCCAGCAGCCTAGAGACGGTGGTCGGGGAGCTGTTTTTT
TRBD2	TRBV5-1	TRBJ2-1	many	CASSRTSGRVDEQFF	TGCGCCAGCAGCCGAACTAGCGGGAGGGTAGATGAGCAGTTCTTC
.	TRBV4-1	TRBJ2-4	many	CASSQDHGRNIQYF	TGCGCCAGCAGCCAAGACCACGGTCGTAACATTCAGTACTTC
.	TRBV20-1	TRBJ1-1	many	CSASAFGHPMNTEAFF	TGCAGTGCTAGCGCTTTTGGCCACCCAATGAACACTGAAGCTTTCTTT
TRBD2	TRBV7-2	TRBJ2-3	few	CASSSQGGEIDTQYF	TGTGCCAGCAGCTCCCAGGGAGGGGAGATAGATACGCAGTATTTT
TRBD1	TRBV20-1	TRBJ1-6	many	CSARRTGQTNSPLHF	TGCAGTGCCCGCCGGACAGGGCAAACTAATTCACCCCTCCACTTT
.	TRBV19	TRBJ2-7	.	CARMAEGGSSYEQYF	TGTGCCAGAATGGCCGAGGGGGGGAGTAGCTACGAGCAGTACTTC
.	TRBV6-2/TRBV6-3	TRBJ1-1	.	CASSYTWTEAFF	TGTGCCAGCAGTTACACGTGGACTGAAGCTTTCTTT
TRBD2	TRBV5-5	TRBJ2-7	few	CASSRTGTSLSYEQYF	TGTGCCAGCAGCCGCACCGGGACTAGCCTCTCCTACGAGCAGTACTTC
.	TRBV6-1	TRBJ1-6	many	CASSEALRLNSPLHF	TGTGCCAGCAGTGAAGCGCTTCGCCTTAATTCACCCCTCCACTTT
.	TRBV20-1	TRBJ2-7	many	CSARDPDTYEQYF	TGCAGTGCTAGAGATCCCGATACCTACGAGCAGTACTTC